This T cell receptor beta chain is drawn from a study of shared clonotypes between healthy human individuals. Trimming took off 4 bases at V and 4 bases at J, with 11 bases between the two ends. The CDR3 has 13 amino acids. CDR1 is MNHNY, CDR2 SVGAGI, per germline (reference sequence). About this clone itself: Antigen unknown.

The data were produced by immunoSEQ multiplex PCR, yet TCRdb's version contains in-frame clones alone and is incomplete. The sample records over a million clones, about 84% being singletons. General observations from the study: Collection of samples was limited to blood; tissue repertoires likely differ.

The study enrolled healthy HIV-negative adults without recent acute infections or vaccinations as donors. Only Caucasian adults living in Nashville, Tennessee served as donors. The chain employs TRBV6-6 and TRBJ2-7; D not resolved. The sequencing sample was made of memory CD4+ T cells from PBMCs. Documented subset: CD45RA-negative fraction. The origin of this receptor is a man aged 18 to 29 in good health. Some clones in this sample may be carry-over from other donors' samples. CDR3 sequence: CASSSNAGYEQYF. The CDR3 coding sequence is TGTGCCAGCAGTTCCAACGCTGGGTACGAGCAGTACTTC.